This T cell receptor beta chain was found in a study of blood T cell repertoires in COVID-19 (TCRdb year 2020). As for the study more broadly: Collaborator samples came from the United States, Italy and Spain and covered acute and convalescent phases of COVID-19. The prospective study material was composed of cDNA or gDNA derived from T cells, B-cell-depleted T cells, or PBMCs. Subjects who had been exposed to COVID-19, were actively infected with it, or had recovered from it provided the deeply sampled blood TCRbeta repertoires that made up the dataset. A freely available public database, intended as a resource for researchers studying the immune response to SARS-CoV-2, is where the repertoires were released. Samples came from the ongoing ImmuneRACE study (first 160 participants) plus 1,254 subjects from 6 global collaborators. Nearly every sample came with metadata listing a de-identified subject ID, COVID-19 status, age in years and sex. HLA class I and class II types, where available, came from metadata supplied by the sample provider rather than from assay-based typing.

In Seattle, one collaborating source enrolled patients while the infection was active and tracked those patients longitudinally over the course of disease. Collaborating institutions collected whole blood in K2EDTA tubes following their own protocols. For TCRbeta analysis, collaborators shipped samples as frozen whole blood, isolated PBMCs, or DNA extracted from either of those sample types. Study-level results and caveats: The quantity of clinical and demographic metadata differed by source and by participant and was supplied without curation.

TCRbeta CDR3 regions were amplified from genomic DNA using the immunoSEQ Assay, a bias-controlled multiplex PCR. The study's own analysis went as follows. The number of nucleated cells in each sample was estimated from the amplification of reference gene primers within the assay. Sequence reads were collapsed and filtered to measure the absolute abundance of every unique TCRbeta CDR3 rearrangement. For each sample, productive Simpson clonality was calculated by taking the square root of Simpson's diversity index across productive rearrangements. The table was pulled from immuneACCESS by TCRdb, which kept in-frame rearrangements only. Such tables lose some clones; where checked, under half of the loss comes from unresolved V genes, and the rest has no known cause. V and J calls and clone size come straight from that table; D and trimming were deduced from the DNA. This sample holds under 250,000 clones; roughly 84% were observed only once. The ten most abundant clones make up over 15% of the sample.

A few counts support this clone. The antigen this receptor binds is unknown. No much larger clone is present one base from it, and per-base qualities are unavailable. Its CDR3 holds 17 amino acids, cysteine through phenylalanine. The DNA shown is the 51-base CDR3, in frame from base 1. CDR1 is given as SGHRS and CDR2 as YFSETQ, both from the germline V gene. V is trimmed back by 4 bases and J by 0 bases, and the junction contains 6 bases that no gene match accounts for. The clonotype was recovered from a man in his fifties with COVID-19, enrolled during active disease. Sequencing input: peripheral blood. Recombination joined TRBV5-1 with TRBJ2-6; 8 bases in the middle match TRBD1. The sequence in DNA is TGCGCCAGCAGCCGCCGACAGGGGACCTCTGGGGCCAACGTCCTGACTTTC. The encoded protein is CASSRRQGTSGANVLTF.